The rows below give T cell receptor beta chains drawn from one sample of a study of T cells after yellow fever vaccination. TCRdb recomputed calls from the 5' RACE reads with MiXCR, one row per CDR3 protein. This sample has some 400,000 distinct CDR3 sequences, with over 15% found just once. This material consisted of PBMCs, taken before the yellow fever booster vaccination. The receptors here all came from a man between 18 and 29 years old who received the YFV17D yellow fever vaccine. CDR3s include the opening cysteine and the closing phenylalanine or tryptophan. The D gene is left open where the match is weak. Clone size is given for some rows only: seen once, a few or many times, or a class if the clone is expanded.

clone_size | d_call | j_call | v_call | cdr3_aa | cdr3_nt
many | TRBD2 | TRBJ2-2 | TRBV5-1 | CASRPSGGLNTGELFF | TGCGCCAGCAGACCGAGCGGGGGCCTGAACACCGGGGAGCTGTTTTTT
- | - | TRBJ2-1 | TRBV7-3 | CASSKRGNEQFF | TGTGCCAGCAGCAAAAGGGGGAATGAGCAGTTCTTC
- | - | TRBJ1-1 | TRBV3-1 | CASSQIRNTEAFF | TGTGCCAGCAGCCAGATCAGGAACACTGAAGCTTTCTTT
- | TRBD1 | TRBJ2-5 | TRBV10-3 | CAISAGQGGETQYF | TGTGCCATCAGTGCGGGACAGGGAGGGGAGACCCAGTACTTC
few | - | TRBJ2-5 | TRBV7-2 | CASSPETVPGTQYF | TGTGCCAGCAGCCCGGAGACAGTGCCCGGGACCCAGTACTTC
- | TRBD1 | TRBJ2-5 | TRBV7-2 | CASSIQGSQETQYF | TGTGCCAGCAGCATACAGGGGTCCCAAGAGACCCAGTACTTC
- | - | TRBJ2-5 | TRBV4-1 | CASSQGNLETQYF | TGCGCCAGCAGCCAGGGGAATTTGGAGACCCAGTACTTC
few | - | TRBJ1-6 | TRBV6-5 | CASSYSGSHSPLHF | TGTGCCAGCAGTTACTCGGGCAGTCATTCACCCCTCCACTTT
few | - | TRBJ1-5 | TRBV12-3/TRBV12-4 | CAGGQRDQPQHF | TGTGCCGGAGGACAGCGAGATCAGCCCCAGCATTTT
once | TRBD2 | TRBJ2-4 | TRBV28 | CASSSPGGNIQYF | TGTGCCAGCAGCTCCCCGGGGGGGAACATTCAGTACTTC
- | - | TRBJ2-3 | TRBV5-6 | CASEGRSYF | TGTGCCAGTGAGGGACGTTCGTATTTT
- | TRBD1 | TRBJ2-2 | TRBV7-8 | CASSHRPLTGTVTGELFF | TGTGCCAGCAGCCATCGTCCTCTGACAGGGACGGTGACCGGGGAGCTGTTTTTT
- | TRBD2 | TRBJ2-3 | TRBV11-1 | CASSPGTILEEAQYF | TGTGCCAGCAGCCCAGGGACTATCTTGGAAGAGGCGCAGTATTTT
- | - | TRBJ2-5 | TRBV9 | CASSVAVFTETQYF | TGTGCCAGCAGCGTAGCAGTTTTCACGGAGACCCAGTACTTC
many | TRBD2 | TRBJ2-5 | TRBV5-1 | CASSPPVAGEETQYF | TGCGCCAGCAGCCCCCCCGTAGCGGGGGAAGAGACCCAGTACTTC
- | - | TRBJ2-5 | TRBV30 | CAWSNLRGAETQYF | TGTGCCTGGAGTAACCTCCGGGGGGCTGAGACCCAGTACTTC
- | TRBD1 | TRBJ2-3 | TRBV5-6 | CASSLSRDRVRTDTQYF | TGTGCCAGCAGCCTGTCCCGGGACAGGGTACGGACAGATACGCAGTATTTT
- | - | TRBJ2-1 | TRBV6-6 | CASADRNNEQFF | TGTGCCAGCGCTGACAGGAACAATGAGCAGTTCTTC
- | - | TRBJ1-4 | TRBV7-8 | CASSPSTITTNEKLFF | TGTGCCAGCAGCCCCTCCACTATTACAACTAATGAAAAACTGTTTTTT
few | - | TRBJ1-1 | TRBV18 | CASSYGTDRTEAFF | TGTGCCAGCTCATACGGGACCGACCGCACTGAAGCTTTCTTT